The source of this T cell receptor beta chain is a study of blood T cell repertoires in COVID-19. Study in general: Samples taken during acute and convalescent COVID-19 were collected in the United States, Italy and Spain. PBMCs, B-cell-depleted T cells, or T cells provided the cDNA or gDNA that made up the material.

As to this clone: One junction end disagrees with the germline gene, perhaps due to a read error.

The V gene's germline CDR1 is SGHNT and CDR2 YYREEE (reference sequence). The CDR3 is 12 residues long. Original processing methods: Reference gene primer amplification gave nucleated cell count estimates. Sequencing was performed with immunoSEQ multiplex PCR; in TCRdb, only in-frame clones are kept and a portion is missing. V, J and clone size were drawn from that table, and D and trimming were deduced from the DNA. The table lists some 130,000 clones, 60% to 80% of them singletons. Sequences were obtained from peripheral blood. The V and J genes are TRBV5-4 and TRBJ1-1, with D perhaps matching TRBD1 (6 bases). The receptor was derived from a man aged 55 to 69 who had recovered from COVID-19. The CDR3 protein is CASSLGRGDEAF. Here the CDR3 DNA reads TGTGCCAGCAGCTTGGGCAGGGGAGACGAGGCCTTT.